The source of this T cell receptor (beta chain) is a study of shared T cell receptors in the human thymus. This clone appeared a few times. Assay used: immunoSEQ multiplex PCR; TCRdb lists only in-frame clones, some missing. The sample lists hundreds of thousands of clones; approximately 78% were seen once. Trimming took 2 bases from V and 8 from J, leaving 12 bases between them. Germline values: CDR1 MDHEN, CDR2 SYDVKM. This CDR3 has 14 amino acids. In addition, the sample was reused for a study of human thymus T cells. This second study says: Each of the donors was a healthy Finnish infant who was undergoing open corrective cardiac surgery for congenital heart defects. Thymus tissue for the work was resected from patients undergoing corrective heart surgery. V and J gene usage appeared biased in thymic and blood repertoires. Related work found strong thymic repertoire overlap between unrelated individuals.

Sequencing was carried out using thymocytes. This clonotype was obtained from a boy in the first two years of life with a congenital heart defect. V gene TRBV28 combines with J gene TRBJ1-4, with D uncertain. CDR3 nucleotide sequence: TGTGCCAGCAGTTTAGGGCCGCGAGGGGAAAAACTGTTTTTT. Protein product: CASSLGPRGEKLFF.